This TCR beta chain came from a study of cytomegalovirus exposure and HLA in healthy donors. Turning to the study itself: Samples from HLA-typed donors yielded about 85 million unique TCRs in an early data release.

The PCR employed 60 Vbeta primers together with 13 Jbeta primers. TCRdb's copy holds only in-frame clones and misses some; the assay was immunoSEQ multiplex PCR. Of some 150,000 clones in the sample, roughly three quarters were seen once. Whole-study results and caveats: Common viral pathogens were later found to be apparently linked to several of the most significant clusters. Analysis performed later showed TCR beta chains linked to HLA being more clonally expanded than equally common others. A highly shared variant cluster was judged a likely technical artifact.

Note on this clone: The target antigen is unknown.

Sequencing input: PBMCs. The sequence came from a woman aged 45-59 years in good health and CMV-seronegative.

In DNA form, the CDR3 reads TGTGCCAGCTCACCACGGACAGGGGATGAAAAACTGTTTTTT. Its translation: CASSPRTGDEKLFF. This chain links TRBV18 with TRBJ1-4, with 9 bases fitting TRBD1. With V trimmed by 1 base and J by 6 bases, 0 bases remained unmatched. The CDR3 runs 14 residues. The germline V gene has CDR1 KGHSH and CDR2 LQKENI.